These T cell receptor beta chains were read from a single sample in a study of blood T cell repertoires in COVID-19. Profiling relied on immunoSEQ multiplex PCR, and the TCRdb table lists in-frame clones only, not all of them. Among over 100,000 clones listed, 87% were seen once. The sample comprised peripheral blood. The receptor set was obtained from a man aged 45-65 years with active COVID-19. Each CDR3 is given with its conserved first and last residue. The order of the fields is CDR3 DNA, CDR3 protein, J gene, D gene, clone size, V gene. A D gene is named only where the DNA matches it firmly. Clone size appears in some rows only: once, few, many, or a class for an expanded clone.

CDR3nt: TGTGCCAGCAGCTCCAAGTCGCGAGGATACAAGGTGCTCGTTACGGGAAACACCATATATTTT
CDR3aa: CASSSKSRGYKVLVTGNTIYF
j_gene: TRBJ1-3
d_gene: NA
abundance: NA
v_gene: TRBV3-1/TRBV3-2

CDR3nt: TGTGCCAGCAGCCAAGGGGGCAGGGGGCCATTAAACTATGGCTACACCTTC
CDR3aa: CASSQGGRGPLNYGYTF
j_gene: TRBJ1-2
d_gene: TRBD1
abundance: NA
v_gene: TRBV14

CDR3nt: TGCAGCGCAGCCTGGGTATTTGGGACAGGGCCTTCCTACGAGCAGTACTTC
CDR3aa: CSAAWVFGTGPSYEQYF
j_gene: TRBJ2-7
d_gene: TRBD1
abundance: NA
v_gene: TRBV29-1

CDR3nt: TGTGCCAGCAGTTTCGAGGAGAATTCACCCCTCCACTTT
CDR3aa: CASSFEENSPLHF
j_gene: TRBJ1-6
d_gene: NA
abundance: once
v_gene: TRBV12-3/TRBV12-4

CDR3nt: TGTGCCAGCTTTCCGGCGGGGGGCAAGGACTATGGCTACACCTTC
CDR3aa: CASFPAGGKDYGYTF
j_gene: TRBJ1-2
d_gene: NA
abundance: NA
v_gene: TRBV18

CDR3nt: TGTGCCAGTACCCCCCCCGGGCGGGGGGCATACAATGAGCAGTTCTTC
CDR3aa: CASTPPGRGAYNEQFF
j_gene: TRBJ2-1
d_gene: TRBD2
abundance: NA
v_gene: TRBV19

CDR3nt: TGTGCCAGCAGCCGTAGCGGGGGGGGACAAGAGACCCAGTACTTC
CDR3aa: CASSRSGGGQETQYF
j_gene: TRBJ2-5
d_gene: TRBD2
abundance: NA
v_gene: TRBV3-1/TRBV3-2

CDR3nt: TGCGCCAGCAGCCAAGGACAGCTCAATTCACCCCTCCACTTT
CDR3aa: CASSQGQLNSPLHF
j_gene: TRBJ1-6
d_gene: NA
abundance: NA
v_gene: TRBV4-1

CDR3nt: TGTGCCAGCAGCCAAAGGGGGTGGGGGGGCCGGTACGAGCAGTACTTC
CDR3aa: CASSQRGWGGRYEQYF
j_gene: TRBJ2-7
d_gene: NA
abundance: NA
v_gene: TRBV3-1/TRBV3-2

CDR3nt: TGTGCCAGCAGTATTTCGGGACAGCGGTACAATGAGCAGTTCTTC
CDR3aa: CASSISGQRYNEQFF
j_gene: TRBJ2-1
d_gene: TRBD1
abundance: few
v_gene: TRBV6-2/TRBV6-3

CDR3nt: TGTGCCAGCAGTTTATCCGGGGGGCGTTCTGAAGCTTTCTTT
CDR3aa: CASSLSGGRSEAFF
j_gene: TRBJ1-1
d_gene: NA
abundance: NA
v_gene: TRBV27

CDR3nt: TGTGCCAGCTCACCCCGGACAAGTCAAGAGACCCAGTACTTC
CDR3aa: CASSPRTSQETQYF
j_gene: TRBJ2-5
d_gene: NA
abundance: NA
v_gene: TRBV18

CDR3nt: TGTGCCAGCAGTTACTTTGAGGATCAGCCCCAGCATTTT
CDR3aa: CASSYFEDQPQHF
j_gene: TRBJ1-5
d_gene: NA
abundance: NA
v_gene: TRBV6-6

CDR3nt: TGTGCCACCAGCACCCGACAGGGGAGAGGTGGCTACACCTTC
CDR3aa: CATSTRQGRGGYTF
j_gene: TRBJ1-2
d_gene: TRBD1
abundance: NA
v_gene: TRBV15

CDR3nt: TGTGCCAGCAGGCCCGACAGGGCTCAGCCCCAGCATTTT
CDR3aa: CASRPDRAQPQHF
j_gene: TRBJ1-5
d_gene: TRBD1
abundance: few
v_gene: TRBV6-5

CDR3nt: TGTGCCAGCAGCTTGGTAAGGACTAGGGGCACAGATACGCAGTATTTT
CDR3aa: CASSLVRTRGTDTQYF
j_gene: TRBJ2-3
d_gene: TRBD2
abundance: NA
v_gene: TRBV5-6

CDR3nt: TGTGCCAGCAGCCAAGATAAGTACAGCGGGGGCGAAGAGACCCAGTACTTC
CDR3aa: CASSQDKYSGGEETQYF
j_gene: TRBJ2-5
d_gene: TRBD2
abundance: NA
v_gene: TRBV4-2

CDR3nt: TGCGCCAGCAGCTTGGCAGCCGGGGTAGAGACCCAGTACTTC
CDR3aa: CASSLAAGVETQYF
j_gene: TRBJ2-5
d_gene: NA
abundance: NA
v_gene: TRBV5-1

CDR3nt: TGCGCCAGCAGCTCCCGGGGGGGACAGAGGACTGAAGCTTTCTTT
CDR3aa: CASSSRGGQRTEAFF
j_gene: TRBJ1-1
d_gene: TRBD1
abundance: NA
v_gene: TRBV5-1

CDR3nt: TGTGCCATCAGTGACGGGACTCTGAATGAGCAGTTCTTC
CDR3aa: CAISDGTLNEQFF
j_gene: TRBJ2-1
d_gene: NA
abundance: NA
v_gene: TRBV10-3

CDR3nt: TGTGCCAGCAGCCCCTTGACAGGGTCTAGCTCCTACGAGCAGTACTTC
CDR3aa: CASSPLTGSSSYEQYF
j_gene: TRBJ2-7
d_gene: TRBD1
abundance: NA
v_gene: TRBV7-8

CDR3nt: TGTGCCAGCAGTGAGACAGTTTCAAATTCACCCCTCCACTTT
CDR3aa: CASSETVSNSPLHF
j_gene: TRBJ1-6
d_gene: NA
abundance: NA
v_gene: TRBV25-1

CDR3nt: TGTGCCAGCAGCCATCTTGGGACTAGCGGGGCAGATACGCAGTATTTT
CDR3aa: CASSHLGTSGADTQYF
j_gene: TRBJ2-3
d_gene: TRBD2
abundance: NA
v_gene: TRBV9

CDR3nt: TGTGCCAGCAGCTCACCACAGGAAGGTCGCACAGATACGCAGTATTTT
CDR3aa: CASSSPQEGRTDTQYF
j_gene: TRBJ2-3
d_gene: NA
abundance: NA
v_gene: TRBV5-4

CDR3nt: TGCGCCAGCAGTGAGTTTCAGGGAAGCTACGAGCAGTACTTC
CDR3aa: CASSEFQGSYEQYF
j_gene: TRBJ2-7
d_gene: NA
abundance: NA
v_gene: TRBV10-1

CDR3nt: TGTGCCAGCAGCCCAGAAGGGGGCCGCAATCAGCCCCAGCATTTT
CDR3aa: CASSPEGGRNQPQHF
j_gene: TRBJ1-5
d_gene: TRBD1
abundance: NA
v_gene: TRBV7-9